This TCR beta chain was profiled in a study of blood T cell repertoires in COVID-19. Clones were read by immunoSEQ multiplex PCR, and TCRdb kept only the in-frame ones, dropping some. The repertoire holds approximately 350,000 clones, with about 90% as singletons. This CDR3 is built from 16 residues. V gave up 2 bases and J gave up 1 base, with 12 bases separating them. Germline-derived CDR1 and CDR2 are SGHRS and YFSETQ. Material for sequencing was peripheral blood. This rearrangement joins TRBV5-1 to TRBJ1-4, with D unclear. The source of this sequence is a woman in her seventies with COVID-19, enrolled during active disease. DNA for the CDR3: TGCGCCAGCAGCTTCTACGGCGGAGGAACTAATGAAAAACTGTTTTTT. Encoded protein: CASSFYGGGTNEKLFF.